These 15 T cell receptor beta chains were all obtained from the same sample, sequenced in a study of Graves' ophthalmopathy and Graves' hyperthyroidism. Scientists amplified the TCR beta CDR3 regions from RNA transcripts. Second-round multiplex PCR came after a first-round RT-PCR that employed HTBI primers. TCRdb re-derived calls from the multiplex PCR reads in MiXCR, one entry per CDR3 protein. The sample includes about 590,000 distinct CDR3 sequences, about 35% of them seen just once. Sequencing was carried out using peripheral blood or thyroid tissue (not recorded which). The receptor source for this set is an adult man with Graves' hyperthyroidism.

The chain carries TRBV20-1 and TRBJ1-4; D might be TRBD1 (6 bases). Trimming left V 3 bases short and J 0 bases short, with 17 bases between. The CDR3 is 17 residues long. Germline V gene lookup returns CDR1 DFQATT and CDR2 SNEGSKA (reference sequence). DNA for the CDR3: TGCAGTGCTAGTCGCGCGGGGGGCCCTACAACTAATGAAAAACTGTTTTTT. Translated: CSASRAGGPTTNEKLFF.

The CDR3 DNA reads as TGTGCCAGCAGCGACTGGACTAGCGGGAACACGGGAGAGACCCAGTACTTC. Residues: CASSDWTSGNTGETQYF. The chain links TRBV9 to TRBJ2-5, with 12 bases matching TRBD2. J lost 4 bases, V lost 3 bases, and 10 bases had no gene match. Germline V gene lookup returns CDR1 SGDLS and CDR2 YYNGEE. This CDR3 is built from 17 residues.

This clonotype was observed a handful of times. V and J are TRBV27 and TRBJ2-5, with a possible D match to TRBD2 (7 bases). The CDR3 runs to 15 residues. V was pared by 8 bases and J by 5 bases, with 21 bases between. CDR1 and CDR2 from the germline V gene are MNHEY and SMNVEV (reference sequence). CDR3 amino acids: CASRQVQGGGETQYF. CDR3 DNA: TGTGCCAGCCGCCAGGTTCAGGGAGGGGGGGAGACCCAGTACTTC.

This clonotype has just a few counts. The chain links TRBV2 to TRBJ2-3, with TRBD2 matching over 7 bases. There are 13 residues in the CDR3. CDR1 is SNHLY, CDR2 FYNNEI, per germline. CDR3 sequence reads: CANGEGITDTQYF. CDR3 sequence (DNA): TGTGCTAATGGGGAGGGGATAACAGATACGCAGTATTTT.

This clonotype was counted ten times or more. The rearrangement uses TRBV7-9 and TRBJ2-7; 8 bases align to TRBD1. From germline, CDR1 is SEHNR and CDR2 FQNEAQ (reference sequence). The CDR3 consists of 20 residues. Trimming cost V 6 bases and J 3 bases; bases outside gene matches: 25. In DNA, the CDR3 is TGTGCCAGCAGAGAGAACTCCTTGTCGTACGGGGACAGGAGATTCTACGAGCAGTACTTC. This codes for CASRENSLSYGDRRFYEQYF.

This rearrangement joins TRBV7-9 to TRBJ2-1, with D tentatively TRBD1 or TRBD2 (7 bases each). The germline V gene encodes CDR1 SEHNR and CDR2 FQNEAQ (reference sequence). Trimming stripped 4 bases from V and 4 bases from J, with 17 bases between. The CDR3 is made up of 16 amino acids. The CDR3 DNA follows: TGTGCCAGCAGCTACCAGGGGGGGGCTGGGTACAATGAGCAGTTCTTC. This gives the protein CASSYQGGAGYNEQFF.

This clonotype was observed at least ten times. This chain joins TRBV5-1 and TRBJ1-2, with D possibly TRBD1 on 5 matching bases. The CDR3 consists of 14 residues. Germline V gene lookup returns CDR1 SGHRS and CDR2 YFSETQ. The V end was cut by 0 bases, the J end by 6 bases, with 12 bases between. This CDR3 is CASSLAQGVDGYTF. The CDR3 DNA reads as TGCGCCAGCAGCTTGGCTCAGGGAGTCGATGGCTACACCTTC.

This clonotype was counted many times. The chain employs TRBV19 and TRBJ1-2; D may be TRBD1 (5 bases). The V end lost 7 bases, the J end lost 8 bases, and 20 bases lay between the germline ends. This CDR3 comprises 14 residues. Germline V gene data show CDR1 as LNHDA and CDR2 as SQIVND (reference sequence). In DNA form, the CDR3 reads TGTGCCAGTACCCCTGGGGGAGGACGGATGGGCTACACCTTC. It codes for CASTPGGGRMGYTF.

This clonotype came up many times. The CDR3 sequence is CAINFGRESGYTF. As DNA, the CDR3 is TGTGCCATCAATTTCGGCAGGGAATCCGGCTACACCTTC. The J gene is TRBJ1-2, the V gene TRBV10-3, with D perhaps matching TRBD1 (5 bases). Germline CDR1 and CDR2: ENHRY and SYGVKD. The CDR3 has 13 residues. V lost 7 bases and J lost 8, with 17 bases in between.

Notes on this clonotype: Lacking the conserved final phenylalanine or tryptophan, this CDR3 likely reflects a read error. This rearrangement joins TRBV9 to TRBJ2-7; the match to TRBD1 covers 9 bases. CDR1 and CDR2 (germline): SGDLS, YYNGEE. The CDR3 sequence is 14 residues long. Trimming cost V 4 bases and J 2 bases; bases outside gene matches: 4. This CDR3 is CASSPRTGAYEQYL. CDR3 bases: TGTGCCAGCAGCCCCAGGACAGGGGCCTACGAGCAGTACCTC.

DNA for the CDR3: TGTGCCAGCAGTGATGGCAACTACGAGCAGTACTTC. This gives the protein CASSDGNYEQYF. V gene TRBV2 combines with J gene TRBJ2-7; D unresolved. With 3 bases removed from V and 3 bases from J, the gap between germline ends came to 6 bases. The germline V gene has CDR1 SNHLY and CDR2 FYNNEI. The CDR3 contains 12 residues.

This clonotype was recorded a few times. The genes are TRBV12-3 or TRBV12-4 and TRBJ1-2, with 7 positions matching TRBD1. The length of the CDR3 is 13 residues. J lost 8 bases, V lost 5 bases, and 8 bases had no gene match. In DNA, the CDR3 is TGTGCCAGCAGTCCGGCGACAGGGACCGGCTACACCTTC. Its translation: CASSPATGTGYTF.

This clonotype was counted many times. The chain couples TRBV15 to TRBJ1-1, with D maybe TRBD1 (6 bases). CDR3 length: 15 amino acids. V lost 0 bases and J lost 4, with 12 bases in between. Germline CDR1 is LNHNV and CDR2 is YYDKDF (reference sequence). The CDR3 protein is CATSRDLGGLTEAFF. CDR3 bases: TGTGCCACCAGCAGAGATCTGGGGGGGCTCACTGAAGCTTTCTTT.

This clonotype was found many times. This sequence joins TRBV4-2 and TRBJ2-7, with 7 bases identical to TRBD2. V gave up 3 bases and J gave up 6 bases; unmatched junction bases: 2. CDR1 and CDR2 (germline): LGHNA, YNFKEQ. This CDR3 is built from 12 residues. CDR3 coding DNA: TGTGCCAGCAGCCAGGGAGGGTCCGAGCAGTACTTC. It is translated as CASSQGGSEQYF.

The chain carries TRBV7-2 and TRBJ2-7, with 12 positions matching TRBD2. TRBJ2-1 explains the end of the DNA better; the J call may be wrong. This CDR3 is 17 amino acids long. The germline CDR1 and CDR2 sequences are SGHTA and FQGNSA. DNA for the CDR3: TGTGCCAGCAGCCAAGATGGGCTAGCGGGAGGGCGGAATGAGCAGTTCTTC. Its protein product is CASSQDGLAGGRNEQFF.